This T cell receptor beta chain comes out of a study of siplizumab effects on memory and regulatory T cells. Using immunoSEQ multiplex PCR, the repertoire was profiled, and TCRdb retains in-frame clones only, with some absent. The sample consists of around 100,000 clones, over 85% of them appearing once. Germline lookup yields CDR1 SGDLS and CDR2 YYNGEE. CDR3 length equals 15 residues. The ends lost 3 bases at V and 0 bases at J; junction bases unmatched: 4. V gene TRBV9 combines with J gene TRBJ2-3; 7 bases are shared with TRBD2. This clonotype originated in a human donor in good health. Sequencing was carried out using non-Treg CD4+ T cells sorted from blood. The chain's CDR3 is CASSASGVSTDTQYF. The CDR3 region has the DNA TGTGCCAGCAGCGCCAGCGGGGTGAGCACAGATACGCAGTATTTT.